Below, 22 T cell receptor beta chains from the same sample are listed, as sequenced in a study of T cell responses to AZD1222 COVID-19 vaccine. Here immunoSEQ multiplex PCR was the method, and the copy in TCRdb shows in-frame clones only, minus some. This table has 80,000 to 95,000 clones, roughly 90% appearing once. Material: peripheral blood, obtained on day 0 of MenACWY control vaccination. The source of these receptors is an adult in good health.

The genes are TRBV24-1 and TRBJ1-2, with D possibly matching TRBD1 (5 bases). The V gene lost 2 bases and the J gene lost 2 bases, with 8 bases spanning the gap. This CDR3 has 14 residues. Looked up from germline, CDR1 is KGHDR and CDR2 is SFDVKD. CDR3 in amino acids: CATSDWGSNYGYTF. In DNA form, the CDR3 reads TGTGCCACCAGTGATTGGGGGTCCAACTATGGCTACACCTTC.

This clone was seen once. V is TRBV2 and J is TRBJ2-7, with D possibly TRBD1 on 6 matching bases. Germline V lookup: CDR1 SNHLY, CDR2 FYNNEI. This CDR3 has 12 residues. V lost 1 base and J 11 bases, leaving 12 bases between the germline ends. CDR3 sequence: CASSEEAGAEYF. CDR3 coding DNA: TGTGCCAGCAGTGAAGAAGCAGGGGCGGAGTACTTC.

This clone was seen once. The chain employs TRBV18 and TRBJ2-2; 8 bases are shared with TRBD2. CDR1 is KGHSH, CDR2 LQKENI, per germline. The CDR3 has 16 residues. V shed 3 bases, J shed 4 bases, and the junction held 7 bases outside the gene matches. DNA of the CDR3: TGTGCCAGCTCACCCCCAGCGGGAGTCGGCACCGGGGAGCTGTTTTTT. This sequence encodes CASSPPAGVGTGELFF.

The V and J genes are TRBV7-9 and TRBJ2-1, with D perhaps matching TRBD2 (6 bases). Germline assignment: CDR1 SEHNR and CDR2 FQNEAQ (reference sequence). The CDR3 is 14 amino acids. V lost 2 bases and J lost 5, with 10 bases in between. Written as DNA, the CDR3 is TGTGCCAGCAGCTTACCGGGAGTCGACAATGAGCAGTTCTTC. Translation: CASSLPGVDNEQFF.

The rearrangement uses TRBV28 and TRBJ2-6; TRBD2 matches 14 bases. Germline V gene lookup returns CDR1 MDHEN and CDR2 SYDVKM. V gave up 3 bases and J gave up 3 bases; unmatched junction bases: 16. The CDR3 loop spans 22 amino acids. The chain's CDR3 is CASSFAPPGLAGVRDGANVLTF. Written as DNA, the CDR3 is TGTGCCAGCAGTTTCGCCCCACCGGGACTAGCGGGAGTCCGTGATGGGGCCAACGTCCTGACTTTC.

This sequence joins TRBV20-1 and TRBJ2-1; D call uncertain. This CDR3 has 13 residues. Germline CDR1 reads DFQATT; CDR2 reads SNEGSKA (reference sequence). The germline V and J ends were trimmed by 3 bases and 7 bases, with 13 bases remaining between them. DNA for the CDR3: TGCAGTGCTAGTTTGGTTTCCGATAATGAGCAGTTCTTC. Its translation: CSASLVSDNEQFF.

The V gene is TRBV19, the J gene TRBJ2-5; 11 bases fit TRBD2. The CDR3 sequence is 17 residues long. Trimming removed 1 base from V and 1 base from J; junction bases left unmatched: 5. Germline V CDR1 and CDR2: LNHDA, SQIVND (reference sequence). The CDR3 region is CASSIVTGTSGQETQYF. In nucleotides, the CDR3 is TGTGCCAGTAGTATAGTTACCGGGACTAGCGGCCAAGAGACCCAGTACTTC.

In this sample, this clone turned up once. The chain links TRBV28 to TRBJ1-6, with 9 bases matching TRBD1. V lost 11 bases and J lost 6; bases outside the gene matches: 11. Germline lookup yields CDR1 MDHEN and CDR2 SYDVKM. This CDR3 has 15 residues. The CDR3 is CASRRDRDPNSPLHF. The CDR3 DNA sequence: TGTGCCTCACGGCGGGACAGGGATCCTAATTCACCCCTCCACTTT.

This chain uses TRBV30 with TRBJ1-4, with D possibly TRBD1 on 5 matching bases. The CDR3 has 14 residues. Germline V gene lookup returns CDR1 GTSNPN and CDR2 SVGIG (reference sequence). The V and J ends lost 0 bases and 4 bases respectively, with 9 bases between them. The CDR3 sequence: CAWSVQAVNEKLFF. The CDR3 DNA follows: TGTGCCTGGAGTGTACAGGCAGTTAATGAAAAACTGTTTTTT. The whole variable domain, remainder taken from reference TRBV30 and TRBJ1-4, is SQTIHQWPATLVQPVGSPLSLECTVEGTSNPNLYWYRQAAGRGLQLLFYSVGIGQISSEVPQNLSASRPQDRQFILSSKKLLLSDSGFYLCAWSVQAVNEKLFFGSGTQLSVL.

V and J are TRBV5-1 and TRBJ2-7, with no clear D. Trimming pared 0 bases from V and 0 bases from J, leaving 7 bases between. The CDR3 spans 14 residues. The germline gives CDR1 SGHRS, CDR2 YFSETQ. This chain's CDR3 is CASSLEAVSYEQYF. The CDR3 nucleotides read TGCGCCAGCAGCTTGGAGGCGGTCTCCTACGAGCAGTACTTC.

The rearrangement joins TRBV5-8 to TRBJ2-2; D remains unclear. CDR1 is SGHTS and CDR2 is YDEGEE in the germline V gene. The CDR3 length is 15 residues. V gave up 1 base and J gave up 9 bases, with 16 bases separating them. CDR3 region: CASSLRDVGWRELFF. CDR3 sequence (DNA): TGTGCCAGCAGCTTGCGTGATGTAGGGTGGCGGGAGCTGTTTTTT.

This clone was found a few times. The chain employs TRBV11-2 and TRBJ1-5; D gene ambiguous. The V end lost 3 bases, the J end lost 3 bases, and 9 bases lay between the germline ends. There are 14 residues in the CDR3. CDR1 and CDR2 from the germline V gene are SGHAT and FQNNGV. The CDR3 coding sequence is TGTGCCAGCAGCTTCGGTCACTCCAATCAGCCCCAGCATTTT. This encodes CASSFGHSNQPQHF.

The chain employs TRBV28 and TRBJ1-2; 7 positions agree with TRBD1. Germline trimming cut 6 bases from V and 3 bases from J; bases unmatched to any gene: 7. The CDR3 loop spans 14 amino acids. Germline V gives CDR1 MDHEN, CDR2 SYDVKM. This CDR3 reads CASRTPGTDYGYTF. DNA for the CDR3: TGTGCCAGCAGAACTCCCGGGACAGACTATGGCTACACCTTC.

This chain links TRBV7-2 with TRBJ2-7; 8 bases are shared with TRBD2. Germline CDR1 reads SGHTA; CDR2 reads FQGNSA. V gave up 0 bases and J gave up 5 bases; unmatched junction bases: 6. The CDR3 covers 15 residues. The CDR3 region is CASSLATGGRNEQYF. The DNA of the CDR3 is TGTGCCAGCAGCTTAGCCACGGGAGGGCGGAACGAGCAGTACTTC.

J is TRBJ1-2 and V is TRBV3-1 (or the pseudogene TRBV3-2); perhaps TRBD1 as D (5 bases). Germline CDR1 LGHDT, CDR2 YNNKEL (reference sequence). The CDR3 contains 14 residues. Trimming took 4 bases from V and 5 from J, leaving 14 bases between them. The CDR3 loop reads CASSPSWDEYGYTF. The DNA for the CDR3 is TGTGCCAGCAGCCCCAGTTGGGACGAGTATGGCTACACCTTC.

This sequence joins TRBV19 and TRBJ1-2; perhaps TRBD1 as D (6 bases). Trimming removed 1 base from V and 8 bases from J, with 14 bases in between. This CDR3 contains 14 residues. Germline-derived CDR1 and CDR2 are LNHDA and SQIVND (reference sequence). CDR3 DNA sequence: TGTGCCAGTAGTATAGCCCGACAGGTTGCGGGCTACACCTTC. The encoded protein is CASSIARQVAGYTF.

CDR3 DNA: TGTGCCAGCAGCCAAGTTCTTAGCGGGACCTACAATGAGCAGTTCTTC. Its protein product is CASSQVLSGTYNEQFF. V and J are TRBV3-1 (or the pseudogene TRBV3-2) and TRBJ2-1; 8 bases agree with TRBD2. CDR1 is LGHDT, CDR2 YNNKEL, per germline (reference sequence). J gave up 2 bases and V 1 base, and 4 bases lay outside the gene matches. The CDR3 sequence is 16 residues long.

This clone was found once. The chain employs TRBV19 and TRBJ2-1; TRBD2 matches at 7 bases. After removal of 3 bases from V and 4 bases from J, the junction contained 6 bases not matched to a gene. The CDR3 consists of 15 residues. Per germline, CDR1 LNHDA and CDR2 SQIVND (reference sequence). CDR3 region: CASSIGGREYNEQFF. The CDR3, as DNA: TGTGCCAGTAGTATTGGAGGGAGGGAGTACAATGAGCAGTTCTTC.

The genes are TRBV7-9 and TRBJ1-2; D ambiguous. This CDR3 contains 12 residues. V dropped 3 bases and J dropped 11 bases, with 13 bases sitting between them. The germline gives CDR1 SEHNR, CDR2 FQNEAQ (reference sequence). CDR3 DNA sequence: TGTGCCAGCAGCTTCGGTCCCGGTGGGTACACCTTC. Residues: CASSFGPGGYTF.

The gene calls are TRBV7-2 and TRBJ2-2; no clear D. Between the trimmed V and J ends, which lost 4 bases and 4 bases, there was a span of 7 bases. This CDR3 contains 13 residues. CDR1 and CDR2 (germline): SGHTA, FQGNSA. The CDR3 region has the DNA TGTGCCAGCAGCTCCAGGCGCACCGGGGAGCTGTTTTTT. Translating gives CASSSRRTGELFF. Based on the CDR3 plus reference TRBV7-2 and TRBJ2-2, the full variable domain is GAGVSQSPSNKVTEKGKDVELRCDPISGHTALYWYRQSLGQGLEFLIYFQGNSAPDKSGLPSDRFSAERTGGSVSTLTIQRTQQEDSAVYLCASSSRRTGELFFGEGSRLTVL.

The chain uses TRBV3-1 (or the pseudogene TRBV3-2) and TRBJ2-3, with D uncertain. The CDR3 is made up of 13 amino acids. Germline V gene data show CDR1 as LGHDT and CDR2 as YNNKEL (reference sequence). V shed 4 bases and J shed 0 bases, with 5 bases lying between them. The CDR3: CASSPSSTDTQYF. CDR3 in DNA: TGTGCCAGCAGCCCGTCTAGCACAGATACGCAGTATTTT.

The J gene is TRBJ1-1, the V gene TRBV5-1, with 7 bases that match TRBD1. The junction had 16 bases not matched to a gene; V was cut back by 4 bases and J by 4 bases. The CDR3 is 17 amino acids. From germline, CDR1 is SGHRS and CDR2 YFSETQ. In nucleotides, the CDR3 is TGCGCCAGCAGCGCGGGACAGCGGACCGCCTCGTTCACTGAAGCTTTCTTT. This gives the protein CASSAGQRTASFTEAFF.